The rows below give T cell receptor beta chains drawn from one sample of a study of Graves' ophthalmopathy and Graves' hyperthyroidism. TCRdb reprocessed the multiplex PCR reads via MiXCR and lists one record per CDR3 protein. The sample holds over 650,000 distinct CDR3 sequences, 35% to 45% seen once. Sample: peripheral blood. The origin of the receptors is an adult man with Graves' ophthalmopathy. The CDR3 runs from the conserved cysteine through the conserved F or W. Each record gives: V gene, D gene, clone size, J gene, CDR3 protein, CDR3 DNA. A D gene is named only where the DNA matches it firmly. Size is omitted from some rows. Given values are once, few, many or a class for expanded clones.

TRBV20-1	TRBD1	NA	TRBJ2-7	CSARASDRGWGQHF	TGCAGTGCCAGAGCCTCGGACAGGGGATGGGGGCAGCACTTC
TRBV13	NA	many	TRBJ2-5	CASSSVGNQETQYF	TGTGCCAGCAGCTCCGTGGGAAACCAAGAGACCCAGTACTTC
TRBV25-1	TRBD2	NA	TRBJ2-1	CASGGGNEQFF	TGTGCTAGCGGGGGGGGGAATGAGCAGTTCTTC
TRBV4-3	NA	many	TRBJ1-2	CASPPPNYGYTF	TGCGCCAGCCCCCCACCTAACTATGGCTACACCTTC
TRBV7-9	NA	many	TRBJ2-5	CASSLAGGQYMGETQYF	TGTGCCAGCAGCTTAGCGGGAGGCCAATACATGGGAGAGACCCAGTACTTC
TRBV15	NA	many	TRBJ2-5	CATRAQETQYF	TGTGCCACTCGGGCCCAAGAGACCCAGTACTTC
TRBV20-1	NA	few	TRBJ1-1	CSATDGNTEAFF	TGCAGTGCCACAGACGGGAACACTGAAGCTTTCTTT
TRBV5-1	TRBD1	NA	TRBJ1-5	CASSWDRGPHQPQHF	TGTGCCAGCAGCTGGGACAGGGGGCCCCATCAGCCCCAGCATTTT
TRBV10-3	TRBD1	NA	TRBJ2-5	CASSSLGQGGQETQYF	TGTGCCAGCAGTTCCCTCGGACAGGGGGGGCAAGAGACCCAGTACTTC
TRBV29-1	TRBD1	NA	TRBJ1-1	CSVTRTGWQENTEAFF	TGCAGCGTTACCAGGACAGGTTGGCAAGAGAACACTGAAGCTTTCTTT
TRBV10-3	NA	few	TRBJ1-5	CASTRTSSNQPQHF	TGTGCCAGCACCAGGACCTCTAGCAATCAGCCCCAGCATTTT
TRBV11-2	TRBD2	few	TRBJ2-2	CASRSGTRLAGELFF	TGTGCCAGCAGGTCCGGGACTAGACTGGCCGGGGAGCTGTTTTTT
TRBV11-1	TRBD1	few	TRBJ2-7	CASRGTGFSYEQYF	TGTGCCAGCAGGGGGACAGGGTTCTCCTACGAGCAGTACTTC
TRBV11-1	TRBD1	NA	TRBJ1-4	CASRRTGMGDEKLFF	TGTGCCAGCAGACGGACAGGGATGGGGGACGAAAAACTGTTTTTT
TRBV7-6	NA	few	TRBJ2-7	CASSLLSGEQYF	TGTGCCAGCAGCTTACTTTCGGGGGAGCAGTACTTC
TRBV12-3/TRBV12-4	NA	NA	TRBJ2-2	CASSFVGGNTGELFF	TGTGCCAGCAGTTTCGTCGGCGGTAACACCGGGGAGCTGTTTTTT
TRBV20-1	NA	NA	TRBJ2-7	CSLARLANEQYF	TGCAGTTTAGCGCGGCTAGCAAACGAGCAGTACTTC
TRBV6-1	NA	few	TRBJ1-1	CASQWLNTEAFF	TGTGCCAGCCAGTGGTTGAACACTGAAGCTTTCTTT
TRBV5-6	TRBD1	NA	TRBJ1-6	CASSDGQVPYNSPLHF	TGTGCCAGCAGCGACGGACAGGTTCCCTATAATTCACCCCTCCACTTT
TRBV20-1	TRBD2	NA	TRBJ2-5	CSARMGGLAEETQYF	TGCAGTGCTAGAATGGGGGGACTAGCGGAAGAGACCCAGTACTTC
TRBV7-8	NA	NA	TRBJ2-5	CASSLTGFGGETQYF	TGTGCCAGCAGCTTAACAGGGTTTGGCGGGGAGACCCAGTACTTC
TRBV4-2	NA	few	TRBJ1-4	CASSSHREEGGEKLFF	TGTGCCAGCAGCTCCCACAGGGAGGAGGGTGGAGAAAAACTGTTTTTT
TRBV2	TRBD1	NA	TRBJ1-5	CASSSRGQGNQPQHF	TGTGCCAGCAGCAGCCGGGGACAGGGAAATCAGCCCCAGCATTTT
TRBV7-2	TRBD1	once	TRBJ1-1	CASSQRQGEAFF	TGCGCCAGCAGCCAACGACAGGGTGAAGCTTTCTTT
TRBV2	NA	NA	TRBJ2-2	CASSRTPIRELFF	TGTGCCAGCAGTCGGACACCGATTAGGGAGCTGTTTTTT
TRBV14	NA	few	TRBJ2-7	CASSPKAHLAHEQYF	TGTGCCAGCTCACCAAAGGCACACCTAGCCCACGAGCAGTACTTC
TRBV4-1	NA	many	TRBJ2-5	CASSQGGRTEETQYF	TGCGCCAGCAGCCAAGGGGGGAGGACGGAAGAGACCCAGTACTTC
TRBV2	NA	few	TRBJ2-6	CASSDGQPASSGANVLTF	TGTGCCAGCAGTGACGGACAGCCGGCGAGCTCTGGGGCCAACGTCCTGACTTTC
TRBV30	NA	NA	TRBJ2-7	CAWGKSGTYEQYF	TGTGCCTGGGGCAAATCAGGTACCTACGAGCAGTACTTC
TRBV29-1	NA	NA	TRBJ1-1	CSTQGTEAFF	TGCAGCACACAGGGTACTGAAGCTTTCTTT
TRBV29-1	NA	NA	TRBJ2-5	CSQGDVGRETQYF	TGCAGCCAAGGGGACGTTGGACGGGAGACCCAGTACTTC
TRBV7-9	TRBD1	few	TRBJ1-4	CAISHRGEKLFF	TGTGCCATCAGCCACAGGGGGGAAAAACTGTTTTTT
TRBV4-1	NA	NA	TRBJ1-1	CASSQRGKNTEAFF	TGCGCCAGCAGCCAACGAGGGAAGAACACTGAAGCTTTCTTT
TRBV5-6	NA	NA	TRBJ1-5	CASSSTATNQPQHF	TGTGCCAGCAGCTCGACAGCTACCAATCAGCCCCAGCATTTT
TRBV29-1	NA	many	TRBJ2-7	CSVAVGRTARRYF	TGCAGCGTTGCCGTCGGTCGGACAGCACGGCGGTACTTC
TRBV30	NA	few	TRBJ1-1	CAWSVRVSEAFF	TGTGCCTGGAGTGTACGGGTTAGTGAAGCTTTCTTT
TRBV4-1	NA	many	TRBJ2-2	CASSQDEGSTGELFF	TGCGCCAGCAGCCAAGACGAAGGGTCCACCGGGGAGCTGTTTTTT
TRBV14	NA	NA	TRBJ1-6	CTSREWPGGSPLHF	TGTACCAGCAGAGAATGGCCGGGAGGTTCACCCCTCCACTTT
TRBV7-2	TRBD2	many	TRBJ2-5	CASSLRTSGARETQYF	TGTGCCAGCAGCTTAAGGACTAGCGGGGCACGGGAGACCCAGTACTTC
TRBV7-9	NA	many	TRBJ1-2	CASSARRANYGYTF	TGTGCCAGCAGCGCGAGGCGCGCTAACTATGGCTACACCTTC
TRBV7-9	NA	many	TRBJ2-5	CASSGDVRGETQYF	TGTGCCAGCAGCGGCGATGTTAGGGGAGAGACCCAGTACTTC
TRBV20-1	NA	many	TRBJ1-5	CSAIFHAADQPQHF	TGCAGTGCTATTTTCCACGCAGCTGATCAGCCCCAGCATTTT
TRBV7-9	TRBD2	NA	TRBJ2-2	CASSQEWAGGGLFF	TGCGCCAGCAGCCAAGAATGGGCCGGCGGGGGGCTGTTTTTT
TRBV20-1	TRBD2	few	TRBJ2-5	CSARLRLAGGPLLETQYF	TGCAGTGCTAGACTCCGACTAGCGGGAGGGCCCCTGTTAGAGACCCAGTACTTC
TRBV7-2	TRBD2	NA	TRBJ2-5	CASSFYWRTSGPRETQYF	TGTGCCAGCAGCTTTTATTGGAGGACTAGCGGTCCTCGGGAGACCCAGTACTTC
TRBV7-9	NA	many	TRBJ2-5	CASSPQQGIQETQYF	TGTGCCAGCAGCCCTCAACAGGGAATCCAAGAGACCCAGTACTTC
TRBV5-4	TRBD1	few	TRBJ2-7	CASSRPGQGTYEQYF	TGTGCCAGCAGTCGGCCGGGACAGGGGACCTACGAGCAGTACTTC
TRBV5-1	NA	few	TRBJ1-6	CASRIEQTNSPLHF	TGCGCCAGCAGGATTGAACAGACGAATTCACCCCTCCACTTT
TRBV6-5	NA	NA	TRBJ2-2	CASSFTGFGELFF	TGTGCCAGCAGTTTCACAGGGTTCGGGGAGCTGTTTTTT
TRBV7-2	NA	once	TRBJ1-6	CASSLEPGSTAYNSPLHF	TGTGCCAGCAGCTTAGAGCCAGGGAGTACCGCCTATAATTCACCCCTCCACTTT
TRBV7-9	NA	many	TRBJ1-1	CASSLPQGRMNTEAFF	TGTGCCAGCAGCTTACCGCAGGGACGCATGAACACTGAAGCTTTCTTT
TRBV6-6	NA	NA	TRBJ1-2	CASSYSAEVGYTF	TGTGCCAGCAGTTACTCCGCGGAGGTCGGCTACACCTTC
TRBV10-2	TRBD2	many	TRBJ2-7	CASSETSVASYEQYF	TGCGCCAGCAGTGAGACTAGCGTTGCATCCTACGAGCAGTACTTC
TRBV20-1	NA	NA	TRBJ1-1	CSAGGAGVPTEAFF	TGCAGTGCTGGAGGGGCCGGGGTGCCGACTGAAGCTTTCTTT
TRBV5-1	TRBD1	NA	TRBJ1-1	CASSWGTTGFEAFF	TGCGCCAGCAGCTGGGGTACGACAGGGTTTGAAGCTTTCTTT